This passage covers 16 T cell receptor beta chains from one sample sequenced in a study of blood T cell repertoires in COVID-19. Assay used: immunoSEQ multiplex PCR; TCRdb lists only in-frame clones, some missing. In the table there are about 170,000 clones, approximately 86% of which are singletons. What was sequenced was peripheral blood. The receptors were gathered from a man in his sixties with COVID-19, enrolled during active disease.

The V gene is TRBV5-5, the J gene TRBJ1-2, with unresolved D. CDR1 and CDR2 (germline): SGHKS, YYEKEE (reference sequence). This CDR3 region has 14 residues. The ends were cut back, 0 bases at V and 4 bases at J, with 10 bases in the middle. CDR3 bases: TGTGCCAGCAGCTTGGCCAGGCGTTCCTATGGCTACACCTTC. The encoded protein is CASSLARRSYGYTF.

This chain uses TRBV6-5 with TRBJ1-2, with D tentatively TRBD1 (5 bases). CDR3 length: 14 residues. V was shortened by 4 bases and J by 1 base, with 10 bases between the two germline ends. Germline CDR1 reads MNHEY; CDR2 reads SVGAGI. The CDR3: CASSSVGGNYGYTF. CDR3 nucleotides: TGTGCCAGCAGTTCTGTGGGGGGTAACTATGGCTACACCTTC.

The chain employs TRBV7-2 and TRBJ2-7; 9 nucleotides align to TRBD2. The CDR3 contains 15 residues. From germline, CDR1 is SGHTA and CDR2 FQGNSA. With V trimmed by 1 base and J by 7 bases, 8 bases remained unmatched. DNA for the CDR3: TGTGCCAGCAGCTTAGTCGGGCGGGGGGGCGGTGAGCAGTACTTC. Its translation is CASSLVGRGGGEQYF.

The chain has TRBV28 and TRBJ1-2, with D hard to call. The CDR3 is 13 amino acids. Germline V lookup: CDR1 MDHEN, CDR2 SYDVKM. V was shortened by 6 bases and J by 0 bases, with 8 bases between the two germline ends. CDR3 nucleotides: TGTGCCAGCAGACAGCCCACTAACTATGGCTACACCTTC. Translated: CASRQPTNYGYTF.

This clone appeared a few times. Other DNA variants within this sample encode the same CDR3. The chain couples TRBV2 to TRBJ2-3; 10 bases align to TRBD1. The CDR3 has 15 amino acids. Germline assignment: CDR1 SNHLY and CDR2 FYNNEI. V shed 1 base and J 3 bases; nucleotides not matched to a gene: 1. CDR3 region: CASSEGDRGTDTQYF. CDR3 in DNA: TGTGCCAGCAGTGAAGGGGACAGGGGAACAGATACGCAGTATTTT. The variable domain in full, with the rest retrieved from reference TRBV2 and TRBJ2-3, is EPEVTQTPSHQVTQMGQEVILRCVPISNHLYFYWYRQILGQKVEFLVSFYNNEISEKSEIFDDQFSVERPDGSNFTLKIRSTKLEDSAMYFCASSEGDRGTDTQYFGPGTRLTVL.

The gene calls are TRBV5-1 and TRBJ1-4; D is uncertain. Trimming took 4 bases from V and 13 from J, leaving 17 bases between them. Per germline, CDR1 SGHRS and CDR2 YFSETQ. The CDR3 totals 13 residues. The CDR3 region has the DNA TGCGCCAGCAGCCCCATTGGCGGCTCGATACTGTTTTTT. Translation: CASSPIGGSILFF.

This rearrangement joins TRBV7-2 to TRBJ2-7, with D unresolved. The CDR3 spans 12 residues. Trimming shortened V by 3 bases and J by 6 bases, and 9 bases separated the two germline ends. Germline lookup yields CDR1 SGHTA and CDR2 FQGNSA. In nucleotides, the CDR3 is TGTGCCAGCAGCTTCGAGGCCGGCGAGCAGTACTTC. Its translation is CASSFEAGEQYF.

The chain combines TRBV19 with TRBJ2-5, with D maybe TRBD2 (5 bases). The CDR3 is 11 residues long. Germline loops: CDR1 LNHDA, CDR2 SQIVND (reference sequence). In nucleotides, the CDR3 is TGTGCGAGCGGTTCCCAAGAGACCCAGTACTTC. Encoded protein: CASGSQETQYF.

The chain joins TRBV9 to TRBJ2-1, with D perhaps matching TRBD2 (6 bases). In germline, CDR1 is SGDLS, CDR2 YYNGEE. V lost 0 bases and J 4 bases, leaving 14 bases between the germline ends. This CDR3 has 16 amino acids. CDR3 loop: CASSVATGVGYNEQFF. The CDR3 DNA is TGTGCCAGCAGCGTAGCTACGGGGGTGGGGTACAATGAGCAGTTCTTC.

V is TRBV30 and J is TRBJ2-7; no firm D call. V lost 0 bases and J 3 bases, leaving 9 bases between the germline ends. Germline V CDR1 and CDR2: GTSNPN, SVGIG (reference sequence). The CDR3 is made up of 13 amino acids. The CDR3 sequence: CAWSVVEVYEQYF. The CDR3 DNA follows: TGTGCCTGGAGTGTTGTTGAGGTCTACGAGCAGTACTTC.

J is TRBJ2-3 and V is TRBV7-2; a weak D match, TRBD1 (5 bases). Germline V CDR1 and CDR2: SGHTA, FQGNSA. Trimming pared 1 base from V and 7 bases from J, leaving 15 bases between. This CDR3 has 15 residues. The CDR3 spells CASSLGSGAKYTQYF. The CDR3 region has the DNA TGTGCCAGCAGCTTAGGAAGTGGGGCGAAATATACGCAGTATTTT.

V gene TRBV6-5 combines with J gene TRBJ1-4, with 7 bases aligning to TRBD1. Germline V gene sequence: CDR1 MNHEY, CDR2 SVGAGI. Losses at the gene ends were 6 bases for V and 7 bases for J; bases not matched to a gene: 5. CDR3 length: 13 amino acids. The CDR3 region is CASRPGQSEKLFF. In DNA form, the CDR3 reads TGTGCCAGCAGACCGGGACAGTCTGAAAAACTGTTTTTT.

This chain connects TRBV19 to TRBJ2-7, with a possible D match to TRBD1 (6 bases). This CDR3 spans 15 amino acids. CDR1 is LNHDA and CDR2 is SQIVND in the germline V gene (reference sequence). V lost 10 bases and J lost 1, with 20 bases in between. In DNA form, the CDR3 reads TGTGCCACTTCCCCAGCCACAGGGCCATCCTACGAGCAGTACTTC. Translating it yields CATSPATGPSYEQYF. Filled out from reference TRBV19 and TRBJ2-7, the complete variable domain reads DGGITQSPKYLFRKEGQNVTLSCEQNLNHDAMYWYRQDPGQGLRLIYYSQIVNDFQKGDIAEGYSVSREKKESFPLTVTSAQKNPTAFYLCATSPATGPSYEQYFGPGTRLTVT.

The chain couples TRBV5-6 to TRBJ2-1; 10 bases align to TRBD2. CDR1 and CDR2 (germline): SGHDT, YYEEEE. This CDR3 has 16 amino acids. The trim removed 2 bases at V and 5 bases at J, leaving 7 bases unmatched. The CDR3 here is CASSFLSLAGNNEQFF. CDR3 bases: TGTGCCAGCAGCTTCCTATCACTAGCGGGAAACAATGAGCAGTTCTTC.

The chain employs TRBV7-3 and TRBJ1-1; 12 bases align to TRBD1. J lost 10 bases, V lost 3 bases, and 6 bases had no gene match. The germline V gene has CDR1 SGHTA and CDR2 FQGTGA. This CDR3 has 14 amino acids. CDR3 in DNA: TGTGCCAGCAGCTTCGGGACAGGGGGCGTTGGAGCTTTCTTT. Translated, it gives CASSFGTGGVGAFF.

The chain recombines TRBV15 with TRBJ2-7; 7 nucleotides line up with TRBD1. The CDR3 is made up of 16 amino acids. J lost 1 base, V lost 0 bases, and 6 bases had no gene match. CDR1 and CDR2 from the germline V gene are LNHNV and YYDKDF (reference sequence). DNA for the CDR3: TGTGCCACCAGCAGAGACCGGGGCAGGGGGTCCTACGAGCAGTACTTC. Its protein is CATSRDRGRGSYEQYF.